This T cell receptor (beta chain) is drawn from a study of blood T cell repertoires in COVID-19. TCRdb's table, derived via immunoSEQ multiplex PCR, lists solely in-frame clones and lacks some. Of about 71,000 clones in the sample, about three quarters were seen once. Sequencing used peripheral blood. This sequence originates from a woman of 80 years or more with active or convalescent COVID-19.

The CDR3 here is CASSFLAGGRNQPQHF. CDR3 nucleotides: TGTGCCAGCAGCTTCCTAGCCGGGGGACGCAATCAGCCCCAGCATTTT. The chain couples TRBV7-8 to TRBJ1-5, with a possible D match to TRBD1 (5 bases). The CDR3 spans 16 residues. The V and J ends lost 3 bases and 2 bases respectively, with 14 bases between them. Germline V gene sequence: CDR1 SGHVS, CDR2 FQNEAQ.